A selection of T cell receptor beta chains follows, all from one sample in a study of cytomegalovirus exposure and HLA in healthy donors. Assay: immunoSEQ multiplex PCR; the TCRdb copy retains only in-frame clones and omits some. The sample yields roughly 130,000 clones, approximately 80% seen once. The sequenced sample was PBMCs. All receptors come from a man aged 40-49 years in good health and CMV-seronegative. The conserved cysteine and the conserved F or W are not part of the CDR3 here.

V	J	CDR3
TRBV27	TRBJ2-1	ASSASRDRGNEQF
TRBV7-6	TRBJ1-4	ASSLAIFVQGGEKLF
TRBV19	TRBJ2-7	ASSVGSHLYEQY
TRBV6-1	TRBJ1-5	AGGLQGSNQPQH
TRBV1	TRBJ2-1	TSSQAQTSGRFNEQF
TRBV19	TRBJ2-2	ASRLAGTGELF
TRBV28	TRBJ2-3	ASRQGPNTETQY
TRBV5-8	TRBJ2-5	ASSLQGAQGETQY
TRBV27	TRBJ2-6	ASSFGSSGANVLT
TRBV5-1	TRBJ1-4	ASSLMGATNEKLF
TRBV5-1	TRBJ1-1	ASSLGQSNTEAF
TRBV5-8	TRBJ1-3	ASSLAQNTIY
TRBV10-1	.	ASSEGGSSYEQY
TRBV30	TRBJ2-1	AWSQGAVYNEQF
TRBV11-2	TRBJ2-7	ASSLSSYEQY
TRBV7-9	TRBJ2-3	ASSHRGASLADTQY
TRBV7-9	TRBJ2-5	ASSLPTSGRARETQY
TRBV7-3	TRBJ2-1	ASSPLGRGNEQF
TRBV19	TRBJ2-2	ATRGTGELF
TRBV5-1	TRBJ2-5	ASSGTGGVLETQY
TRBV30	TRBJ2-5	AWSLDSIGETQY
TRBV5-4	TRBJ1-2	ASSLPSTDNYGYT
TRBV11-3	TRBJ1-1	ASSLQGTDTEAF
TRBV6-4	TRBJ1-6	ASSDSHGNSPLH
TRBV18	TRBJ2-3	ASSFGLAGRTDTQY
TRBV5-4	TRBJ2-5	ASRSAGGPETQY
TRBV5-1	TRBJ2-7	ASRWGQPQYEQY
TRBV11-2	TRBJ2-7	AVRGARTYEQY
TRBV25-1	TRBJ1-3	ASSEHRWGDAGNTIY
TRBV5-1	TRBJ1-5	ASSPAAGSNQPQH
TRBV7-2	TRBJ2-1	ASRLAGGRSSYNEQF
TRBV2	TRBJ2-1	ASSEQELAGQF
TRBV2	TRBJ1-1	ASSVSGMNTEAF
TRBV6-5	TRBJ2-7	ASRNPTGSYEQY
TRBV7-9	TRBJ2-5	ASSWTSGGYQETQY
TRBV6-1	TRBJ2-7	ASSTRTSRGEQY
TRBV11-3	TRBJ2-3	ASSLGGGTDTQY
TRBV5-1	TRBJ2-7	ASSLPGELYEQY
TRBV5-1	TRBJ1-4	ASSLASGTFPEKLF
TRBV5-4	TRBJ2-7	ASSPGQGLGYEQY
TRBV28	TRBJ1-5	ASTLGGLPSNQPQH
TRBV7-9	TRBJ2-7	ASSSGQGAGEQY
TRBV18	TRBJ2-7	ASSPMTALSSYEQY
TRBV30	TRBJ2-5	AWSRFPGGEETQY
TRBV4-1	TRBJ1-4	ASSPGQGALPRNEKLF
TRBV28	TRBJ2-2	ASSRLAGNTGELF
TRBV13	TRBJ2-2	ASSWGTGVSAGELF
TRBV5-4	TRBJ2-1	ASSLTGTLGNEQF
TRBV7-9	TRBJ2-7	ASSLRGTGDSHEQY
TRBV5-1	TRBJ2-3	ASRPSGRDTDTQY
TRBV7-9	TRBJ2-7	ASSLYTSYEQY
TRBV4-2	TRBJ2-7	ASSQVDRPYEQY
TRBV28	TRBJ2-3	ASSLSAPSGVYTDTQY
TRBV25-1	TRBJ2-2	ASSGQIANTGELF